The clone carrying this TCR beta chain was seen only once. The sample is drawn from a study of shared clonotypes between healthy human individuals. The protocol was immunoSEQ multiplex PCR, while the TCRdb copy is restricted to in-frame clones and leaves out a portion. The sample yields 2.3 million or so clones, over 90% seen once. The sample comprised naive CD4+ T cells from PBMCs. Documented subset: CD45RA+ positively selected. This TCR came from a man in his late teens or twenties in good health. Some clones in this sample may be carry-over from other donors' samples.

The CDR3 spells CASSLIFGTEAFF. The CDR3 DNA sequence: TGTGCCAGCAGCTTAATTTTTGGCACTGAAGCTTTCTTT. V usage is TRBV7-3 and J usage is TRBJ1-1; D is undetermined. V was pared by 1 base and J by 4 bases, with 7 bases between. Germline V CDR1 and CDR2: SGHTA, FQGTGA. This CDR3 comprises 13 residues.